This T cell receptor beta chain stems from a study of blood T cell repertoires in COVID-19. At the level of the study: Samples of COVID-19 (acute and convalescent) were obtained from the United States, Italy and Spain.

Under the authors' procedure: Amplification from reference gene primers served as the basis for estimated nucleated cell counts. TCRdb's copy holds only in-frame clones and misses some; the assay was immunoSEQ multiplex PCR. Clone size and the V and J calls come from that table; the DNA yielded D and trimming. The sample yields about 270,000 clones, about 89% seen once. The CDR3 length is 14 residues. Unmatched junction bases numbered 2, after V lost 3 bases and J lost 10 bases. Germline V gene lookup returns CDR1 LGHNA and CDR2 YNFKEQ. Input material: peripheral blood. This chain connects TRBV4-2 to TRBJ2-1; TRBD2 matches 14 bases. This receptor was taken from a man aged 40-50 years with active or convalescent COVID-19. The CDR3 region is CASSQGLAGEEQFF. The DNA of the CDR3 is TGTGCCAGCAGCCAGGGACTAGCGGGAGAGGAGCAGTTCTTC.